Included here is one TCR beta chain sequence, with context. These data belong to a study of T-cell reconstitution after alpha-beta-depleted transplantation in children. The CDR3 totals 15 residues. Trimming pared 0 bases from V and 1 base from J, leaving 9 bases between. Germline CDR1 and CDR2: ENHRY and SYGVKD. Preparation of the TCRbeta library used unique molecular identifiers. TCRdb analysed the PCR reads with MiXCR anew, one entry per CDR3 protein. Among 500,000 or so distinct CDR3 sequences listed, over 25% were seen once. Sequenced material: PBMCs from the stem cell graft donor, taken from the stem cell graft. This clonotype originated in a human donor who donated a stem cell graft to a child with aplastic anemia. The gene calls are TRBV10-3 and TRBJ1-1, with a tentative D call TRBD1 (5 bases). The CDR3 region has the DNA TGTGCCATCAGTGAGTCGCAGGGCACGAACACTGAAGCTTTCTTT. Protein sequence: CAISESQGTNTEAFF.